The 20 T cell receptor beta chains given below trace back to one sample, sequenced in a study of blood T cell repertoires in COVID-19. Generated by immunoSEQ multiplex PCR, the TCRdb table keeps only in-frame clones and is missing some. The sample includes tens of thousands of clones, around 90% of them seen just once. The material sequenced was peripheral blood. The receptors were gathered from a man aged 40-50 years with COVID-19, enrolled during active disease.

The V call is TRBV5-8, the J call TRBJ2-5, with 9 positions matching TRBD1. After removal of 4 bases from V and 2 bases from J, the junction contained 3 bases not matched to a gene. From germline, CDR1 is SGHTS and CDR2 YDEGEE. The CDR3 totals 14 residues. CDR3 sequence: CASSPGQGQETQYF. Written as DNA, the CDR3 is TGTGCCAGCAGCCCTGGACAGGGGCAAGAGACCCAGTACTTC.

The rearrangement links TRBV4-2 to TRBJ2-6, with TRBD2 matching 7 bases. Germline trimming cut 1 base from V and 0 bases from J; bases unmatched to any gene: 12. Germline lookup yields CDR1 LGHNA and CDR2 YNFKEQ. This CDR3 region has 20 residues. CDR3 residues: CASSQATYSGLSSGANVLTF. The CDR3 nucleotides are TGTGCCAGCAGCCAAGCCACCTATAGCGGGCTTAGCTCTGGGGCCAACGTCCTGACTTTC.

The chain carries TRBV10-3 and TRBJ1-2; TRBD1 might be the D (6 bases). The CDR3 runs to 16 residues. Trimming took 6 bases from V and 3 from J, leaving 20 bases between them. Germline values: CDR1 ENHRY, CDR2 SYGVKD. CDR3 nucleotides: TGTGCCATCAGCGACCCCGGGACATTGGATTACTATGGCTACACCTTC. Its translation is CAISDPGTLDYYGYTF.

CDR3 region: CASRRDRAYEQYF. For the CDR3, the DNA is TGCGCCAGCAGAAGGGACAGGGCCTACGAGCAGTACTTC. The chain combines TRBV5-1 with TRBJ2-7; 9 nucleotides match TRBD1. The germline CDR1 and CDR2 sequences are SGHRS and YFSETQ. The CDR3 contains 13 residues. V was clipped by 5 bases and J by 2 bases; unmatched bases: 2.

The gene calls are TRBV2 and TRBJ2-7; tentative D call: TRBD1 (6 bases). CDR3 length: 14 amino acids. The V and J ends lost 6 bases and 0 bases respectively, with 12 bases between them. Per germline, CDR1 SNHLY and CDR2 FYNNEI. This CDR3 reads CASRPGTFSYEQYF. CDR3 DNA sequence: TGTGCCAGCAGGCCCGGGACATTCTCCTACGAGCAGTACTTC.

The chain uses TRBV28 and TRBJ1-6; D ambiguous. V lost 2 bases to trimming and J lost 14 bases, with 16 bases between them. Germline CDR1 is MDHEN and CDR2 is SYDVKM. The CDR3 loop spans 14 amino acids. The CDR3 reads CASSLMDSRTTLHF. As DNA, the CDR3 is TGTGCCAGCAGTTTAATGGACTCTCGTACGACCCTCCACTTT.

The gene calls are TRBV6-1 and TRBJ2-2; a possible D gene is TRBD1 (5 bases). The CDR3 is 15 residues long. The V and J ends lost 2 bases and 6 bases respectively, with 13 bases between them. Germline CDR1 reads MNHNS; CDR2 reads SASEGT. The CDR3 reads CASSEWHRSSGELFF. The CDR3 DNA reads as TGTGCCAGCAGTGAATGGCACAGGTCGTCCGGGGAGCTGTTTTTT.

V and J are TRBV15 and TRBJ2-1, with TRBD2 as a possible D gene (6 bases). Germline values: CDR1 LNHNV, CDR2 YYDKDF (reference sequence). The CDR3 spans 16 residues. Trimming pared 4 bases from V and 0 bases from J, leaving 13 bases between. The CDR3 nucleotides are TGTGCCACCAGCATACTAGCCGCCCTCTCCTACAATGAGCAGTTCTTC. Protein sequence: CATSILAALSYNEQFF.

J is TRBJ2-7 and V is TRBV5-4, with 8 bases that match TRBD2. With V trimmed by 3 bases and J by 5 bases, 10 bases remained unmatched. Germline V lookup: CDR1 SGHNT, CDR2 YYREEE (reference sequence). CDR3 length: 15 residues. The CDR3 sequence: CASSWGTRGSDEQYF. CDR3 sequence (DNA): TGTGCCAGCAGCTGGGGGACTAGGGGGTCCGACGAGCAGTACTTC.

The rearrangement uses TRBV5-8 and TRBJ2-1, with D possibly being TRBD1 (5 bases). The ends were cut back, 4 bases at V and 8 bases at J, with 16 bases in the middle. Germline CDR1 reads SGHTS; CDR2 reads YDEGEE. The CDR3 runs 14 residues. CDR3 sequence (DNA): TGTGCCAGCAGCCCCCGGCAGGGTACGGATGAGCAGTTCTTC. This gives the protein CASSPRQGTDEQFF.

The J gene is TRBJ1-2, the V gene TRBV18; tentatively, D is TRBD1 (5 bases). Looked up from germline, CDR1 is KGHSH and CDR2 is LQKENI. The CDR3 loop spans 14 amino acids. V was cut by 3 bases and J by 8 bases, with 16 bases left in between. The CDR3 sequence is CASSPGATFEGYTF. CDR3 nucleotide sequence: TGTGCCAGCTCACCTGGGGCCACCTTCGAGGGCTACACCTTC.

The rearrangement joins TRBV7-5 to TRBJ1-6; TRBD1, as called in the table, went unchecked against the DNA. TRBV7-5 is designated a pseudogene. The CDR3 is made up of 18 amino acids. CDR3 bases: TGTGTCGTCGCAGGGGGCCGTCGCACAAGGGGGTATAATTCACCCCTCCACTTT. This sequence encodes CVVAGGRRTRGYNSPLHF.

CDR3 nucleotide sequence: TGCAGCGTTCGACGGGGATACGAGCAGTACTTC. Amino acids: CSVRRGYEQYF. The chain uses TRBV29-1 and TRBJ2-7, with D possibly TRBD2 on 5 matching bases. This CDR3 spans 11 amino acids. CDR1 is SQVTM and CDR2 is ANQGSEA in the germline V gene. V shed 5 bases and J shed 4 bases, with 9 bases lying between them.

This clone was counted a single time. The gene calls are TRBV3-1 (or the pseudogene TRBV3-2) and TRBJ1-2; D uncertain. The germline V gene encodes CDR1 LGHDT and CDR2 YNNKEL (reference sequence). The CDR3 runs to 15 residues. Trimming took 1 base from V and 3 from J, leaving 12 bases between them. DNA for the CDR3: TGTGCCAGCAGCCAAGCCGGAGGAAAGGACTATGGCTACACCTTC. Translation: CASSQAGGKDYGYTF.

The J gene is TRBJ2-7, the V gene TRBV3-1 (or the pseudogene TRBV3-2); D ambiguous. The CDR3 runs to 11 residues. Deletions cut 2 bases from V and 5 bases from J, with 4 bases between. The V gene's germline CDR1 is LGHDT and CDR2 YNNKEL (reference sequence). CDR3 in amino acids: CASSQSHEQYF. CDR3 DNA sequence: TGTGCCAGCAGCCAAAGCCACGAGCAGTACTTC.

The genes are TRBV6-2 or TRBV6-3 and TRBJ2-3, with TRBD2 matching over 12 bases. Unmatched junction bases numbered 7, after V lost 6 bases and J lost 0 bases. The germline gives CDR1 MNHEY, CDR2 SVGEGT. CDR3 length equals 17 residues. The CDR3 nucleotides are TGTGCCAGCAGCTGGACTAGCGGGGCTCCTAGCACAGATACGCAGTATTTT. The encoded protein is CASSWTSGAPSTDTQYF.

The V call is TRBV7-2, the J call TRBJ2-5; 8 positions match TRBD2. Germline V gene data show CDR1 as SGHTA and CDR2 as FQGNSA. The CDR3 is made up of 16 amino acids. The trim removed 2 bases at V and 0 bases at J, leaving 5 bases unmatched. The CDR3 DNA reads TGTGCCAGCAGCTTAAGTGAGCGGGGGCACCAAGAGACCCAGTACTTC. Amino acids: CASSLSERGHQETQYF.

This clone was observed once. V is TRBV29-1 and J is TRBJ2-7; a possible D gene is TRBD1 (6 bases). The V and J ends lost 5 bases and 0 bases respectively, with 11 bases between them. CDR1 and CDR2 from the germline V gene are SQVTM and ANQGSEA. The CDR3 totals 13 residues. The CDR3 coding sequence is TGCAGCGTTATTCGGACAGACTCCTACGAGCAGTACTTC. Translated: CSVIRTDSYEQYF.

J is TRBJ1-2 and V is TRBV6-1, with D tentatively TRBD1 (5 bases). Germline-derived CDR1 and CDR2 are MNHNS and SASEGT. Trimming pared 2 bases from V and 5 bases from J, leaving 15 bases between. The CDR3 runs 15 residues. CDR3 sequence reads: CASSELGAVRYGYTF. The CDR3 coding sequence is TGTGCCAGCAGTGAATTAGGGGCTGTGAGGTATGGCTACACCTTC.

This clone came up once. This chain uses TRBV18 with TRBJ2-2; a weak D match, TRBD2 (5 bases). Germline values: CDR1 KGHSH, CDR2 LQKENI. Trimming took off 6 bases at V and 0 bases at J, with 11 bases between the two ends. This CDR3 has 15 residues. CDR3: CASSPMRANTGELFF. The DNA for the CDR3 is TGTGCCAGCTCTCCAATGAGGGCGAACACCGGGGAGCTGTTTTTT.